The 30 T cell receptor beta chains below all came from one sample that was sequenced in a study of glioma-infiltrating T cells after dendritic cell vaccination. Profiling relied on immunoSEQ multiplex PCR, and the TCRdb table lists in-frame clones only, not all of them. There are roughly 52,000 clones in the sample; 85% occur only once, and roughly 11% lies in the top ten. Source: blood, taken before dendritic cell vaccination. The source of these receptors is a human donor with glioblastoma.

The chain is built from TRBV29-1 and TRBJ2-1; 7 bases are a match to TRBD2. The CDR3 totals 14 residues. Germline V CDR1 and CDR2: SQVTM, ANQGSEA. V was pared by 6 bases and J by 0 bases, with 5 bases of the junction left unmatched. The CDR3 reads CSVLSGPSYNEQFF. The CDR3 coding sequence is TGCAGCGTCCTTAGCGGGCCCTCCTACAATGAGCAGTTCTTC.

The gene calls are TRBV7-6 and TRBJ1-2, with no clear D. The CDR3 runs 14 residues. Germline V lookup: CDR1 SGHVS, CDR2 FNYEAQ. V lost 1 base, J lost 4 bases, and 10 bases lay in between. The CDR3 spells CASSLDVYGYGYTF. The CDR3 DNA reads TGTGCCAGCAGCTTAGACGTCTATGGCTATGGCTACACCTTC.

The rearrangement joins TRBV5-4 to TRBJ2-1; 7 nucleotides agree with TRBD1. V lost 0 bases and J lost 3; bases outside the gene matches: 0. There are 14 residues in the CDR3. The germline V gene has CDR1 SGHNT and CDR2 YYREEE (reference sequence). In nucleotides, the CDR3 is TGTGCCAGCAGCTTGGGACAGGGCTACAATGAGCAGTTCTTC. Protein product: CASSLGQGYNEQFF.

The chain links TRBV5-8 to TRBJ2-7; D is possibly TRBD2 (6 bases). From germline, CDR1 is SGHTS and CDR2 YDEGEE. This CDR3 has 14 residues. Trimming took off 4 bases at V and 1 base at J, with 12 bases between the two ends. The CDR3 DNA reads as TGTGCCAGCAGCCACCGGGACTTTTCCTACGAGCAGTACTTC. Protein: CASSHRDFSYEQYF. Variable domain in full (rest from reference TRBV5-8 and TRBJ2-7): EAGVTQSPTHLIKTRGQQATLRCSPISGHTSVYWYQQALGLGLQFLLWYDEGEERNRGNFPPRFSGRQFPNYSSELNVNALELEDSALYLCASSHRDFSYEQYFGPGTRLTVT.

The chain carries TRBV5-1 and TRBJ2-3; D possibly corresponds to TRBD2 (5 bases). This CDR3 region has 15 residues. Between the trimmed V and J ends, which lost 4 bases and 0 bases, there was a span of 12 bases. Looked up from germline, CDR1 is SGHRS and CDR2 is YFSETQ. The CDR3 reads CASSRQAESTDTQYF. CDR3 nucleotides: TGCGCCAGCAGCAGACAAGCGGAGAGCACAGATACGCAGTATTTT.

The chain combines TRBV10-3 with TRBJ1-2; unclear D gene. The CDR3 extends over 14 amino acids. Germline V lookup: CDR1 ENHRY, CDR2 SYGVKD. Trimming shortened V by 0 bases and J by 1 base, and 6 bases separated the two germline ends. The CDR3 protein is CAISESSGNYGYTF. The DNA for the CDR3 is TGTGCCATCAGTGAGTCGTCGGGTAACTATGGCTACACCTTC.

V is TRBV6-5 and J is TRBJ2-1; D is uncertain. Germline assignment: CDR1 MNHEY and CDR2 SVGAGI. Trimming stripped 5 bases from V and 12 bases from J, with 14 bases between. The CDR3 loop spans 12 amino acids. CDR3: CASSEVTGGQFF. CDR3 nucleotide sequence: TGTGCCAGCAGTGAAGTGACGGGTGGGCAGTTCTTC.

This clone was seen once. This chain uses TRBV2 with TRBJ2-2, with TRBD1 identical over 8 bases. The CDR3 is made up of 15 amino acids. The trim removed 8 bases at V and 0 bases at J, leaving 5 bases unmatched. Germline CDR1 and CDR2: SNHLY and FYNNEI. The CDR3 region has the DNA TGTGCCAGCGTGACAGGGGAGCCGAACACCGGGGAGCTGTTTTTT. The encoded protein is CASVTGEPNTGELFF. The variable domain in full, with the rest retrieved from reference TRBV2 and TRBJ2-2, is EPEVTQTPSHQVTQMGQEVILRCVPISNHLYFYWYRQILGQKVEFLVSFYNNEISEKSEIFDDQFSVERPDGSNFTLKIRSTKLEDSAMYFCASVTGEPNTGELFFGEGSRLTVL.

A single count supports this clone. The chain has TRBV28 and TRBJ1-6; 10 nucleotides align to TRBD1. Germline V gives CDR1 MDHEN, CDR2 SYDVKM. The trim removed 6 bases at V and 7 bases at J, leaving 9 bases unmatched. The CDR3 is 16 residues long. The CDR3 is CASSPAGQGRNSPLHF. CDR3 coding DNA: TGTGCCAGCAGCCCCGCGGGACAGGGGCGAAATTCACCCCTCCACTTT.

J is TRBJ1-1 and V is TRBV9; possible D gene TRBD1, 5 bases. Trimming shortened V by 3 bases and J by 3 bases, and 15 bases separated the two germline ends. Germline-derived CDR1 and CDR2 are SGDLS and YYNGEE. This CDR3 spans 15 amino acids. The CDR3 nucleotides are TGTGCCAGCAGCGGCGGGACCTTAGGAGACACTGAAGCTTTCTTT. Amino acids: CASSGGTLGDTEAFF. The full variable domain, in which reference TRBV9 and TRBJ1-1 provide the parts outside the CDR3, is DSGVTQTPKHLITATGQRVTLRCSPRSGDLSVYWYQQSLDQGLQFLIQYYNGEERAKGNILERFSAQQFPDLHSELNLSSLELGDSALYFCASSGGTLGDTEAFFGQGTRLTVV.

The rearrangement uses TRBV29-1 and TRBJ2-5; D unresolved. Looked up from germline, CDR1 is SQVTM and CDR2 is ANQGSEA. With 4 bases removed from V and 2 bases from J, the gap between germline ends came to 8 bases. This CDR3 is 12 amino acids long. The CDR3 protein is CSVAVQQETQYF. Written as DNA, the CDR3 is TGCAGCGTTGCAGTTCAACAAGAGACCCAGTACTTC.

This clone is a singleton in its sample. This rearrangement joins TRBV27 to TRBJ2-1, with TRBD2 matching over 7 bases. This CDR3 spans 17 amino acids. With 3 bases clipped from V and 9 bases from J, the junction kept 17 bases outside the gene matches. Germline V gene sequence: CDR1 MNHEY, CDR2 SMNVEV (reference sequence). The CDR3 nucleotides read TGTGCCAGCAGTTTTGGGGGGGGGATGACCTCAACCGCTGAGCAGTTCTTC. It codes for CASSFGGGMTSTAEQFF.

This clone was counted a single time. An end of the junction does not agree with germline; a read error may underlie this. The chain combines TRBV18 with TRBJ2-4; possibly TRBD2 for D (5 bases). There are 13 residues in the CDR3. Germline CDR1 and CDR2: KGHSH and LQKENI. The CDR3 DNA sequence: TGTGCCAGCTCACGCTCAGAAGGGATGAAGGAGGACTTC. Its translation: CASSRSEGMKEDF. The full variable domain, in which reference TRBV18 and TRBJ2-4 provide the parts outside the CDR3, is NAGVMQNPRHLVRRRGQEARLRCSPMKGHSHVYWYRQLPEEGLKFMVYLQKENIIDESGMPKERFSAEFPKEGPSILRIQQVVRGDSAAYFCASSRSEGMKEDFGAGTRLSVL.

This chain joins TRBV5-1 and TRBJ1-5, with 8 nucleotides matching TRBD1. This CDR3 spans 14 amino acids. The germline CDR1 and CDR2 sequences are SGHRS and YFSETQ. With 3 bases clipped from V and 6 bases from J, the junction kept 5 bases outside the gene matches. Written as DNA, the CDR3 is TGCGCCAGCAGCTCGGGACAGGTGGGTCAGCCCCAGCATTTT. This gives the protein CASSSGQVGQPQHF. Full variable domain (remainder filled in from reference TRBV5-1 and TRBJ1-5): KAGVTQTPRYLIKTRGQQVTLSCSPISGHRSVSWYQQTPGQGLQFLFEYFSETQRNKGNFPGRFSGRQFSNSRSEMNVSTLELGDSALYLCASSSGQVGQPQHFGDGTRLSIL.

The chain is built from TRBV4-1 and TRBJ1-4; TRBD1 matches 7 bases. With 1 base clipped from V and 4 bases from J, the junction kept 6 bases outside the gene matches. The CDR3 has 16 residues. Germline V lookup: CDR1 MGHRA, CDR2 YSYEKL. For the CDR3, the DNA is TGCGCCAGCAGCCAAGGGTTTCAGGGGGATAATGAAAAACTGTTTTTT. Translated, it gives CASSQGFQGDNEKLFF.

The chain recombines TRBV5-4 with TRBJ2-2; D is unresolved. CDR3 length: 15 amino acids. Germline CDR1 and CDR2: SGHNT and YYREEE (reference sequence). V was pared by 0 bases and J by 1 base, with 7 bases between. CDR3 DNA: TGTGCCAGCAGCTTGGCAGGCAAGAACACCGGGGAGCTGTTTTTT. Its protein product is CASSLAGKNTGELFF.

The chain uses TRBV5-4 and TRBJ1-1; the D gene is possibly TRBD1 (5 bases). In germline, CDR1 is SGHNT, CDR2 YYREEE (reference sequence). Trimming stripped 6 bases from V and 1 base from J, with 16 bases between. The CDR3 consists of 15 residues. The DNA for the CDR3 is TGTGCCAGCACCCCGTCTTCTACAGGGAACACTGAAGCTTTCTTT. Protein product: CASTPSSTGNTEAFF.

A single count supports this clone. The chain couples TRBV7-2 to TRBJ1-1, with D possibly matching TRBD1 (5 bases). This CDR3 is 15 amino acids long. Germline values: CDR1 SGHTA, CDR2 FQGNSA. Trimming left V 2 bases short and J 1 base short, with 11 bases between. CDR3 protein: CASSLHSGGNTEAFF. The CDR3 DNA follows: TGTGCCAGCAGCTTACACTCGGGGGGGAACACTGAAGCTTTCTTT.

The chain combines TRBV6-1 with TRBJ1-6; D gene uncertain. CDR1 is MNHNS, CDR2 SASEGT, per germline. This CDR3 is built from 13 residues. The ends were cut back, 7 bases at V and 11 bases at J, with 15 bases in the middle. The CDR3 nucleotides are TGTGCCAGCACCCTCGTTGGGCGAGCACCCCTCCACTTT. This codes for CASTLVGRAPLHF.

The chain uses TRBV11-3 and TRBJ2-5; 7 nucleotides agree with TRBD2. V shed 1 base and J 3 bases; nucleotides not matched to a gene: 2. The CDR3 spans 14 residues. Germline values: CDR1 SGHNT, CDR2 YENEEA. The CDR3 spells CASSLGLAEETQYF. For the CDR3, the DNA is TGTGCCAGCAGCTTAGGACTAGCCGAAGAGACCCAGTACTTC.

The rearrangement uses TRBV19 and TRBJ2-2, with a tentative D call TRBD1 (6 bases). Trimming cost V 6 bases and J 4 bases, with 9 bases left between them. This CDR3 has 13 residues. Per germline, CDR1 LNHDA and CDR2 SQIVND (reference sequence). CDR3 sequence reads: CASRRTATGELFF. CDR3 sequence (DNA): TGTGCCAGTAGGAGGACAGCCACCGGGGAGCTGTTTTTT.

The chain has TRBV19 and TRBJ2-5, with D perhaps TRBD1 (5 bases). The CDR3 consists of 15 residues. Looked up from germline, CDR1 is LNHDA and CDR2 is SQIVND (reference sequence). The ends were cut back, 5 bases at V and 3 bases at J, with 16 bases in the middle. The CDR3 nucleotides are TGTGCCAGTAGTCTCCAAGGGGCTGGAAAAGAGACCCAGTACTTC. Its protein is CASSLQGAGKETQYF.

The genes are TRBV4-1 and TRBJ1-1; TRBD1 might be the D (5 bases). Trimming cost V 1 base and J 4 bases, with 13 bases left between them. The CDR3 has 15 residues. The germline V gene encodes CDR1 MGHRA and CDR2 YSYEKL. The CDR3 nucleotides read TGCGCCAGCAGCCAAGTTCCAGGGAAAAGCACTGAAGCTTTCTTT. The encoded protein is CASSQVPGKSTEAFF.

The chain has TRBV7-6 and TRBJ2-2, with TRBD2 matching 8 bases. Trimming at V came to 8 bases and at J to 1 base, leaving 6 bases not matched to a gene. CDR1 and CDR2 (germline): SGHVS, FNYEAQ. This CDR3 has 15 amino acids. The CDR3 reads CASRPGLGNTGELFF. Written as DNA, the CDR3 is TGTGCCAGCCGACCGGGACTAGGGAACACCGGGGAGCTGTTTTTT.

The chain links TRBV9 to TRBJ2-1, with 11 nucleotides matching TRBD1. CDR3 length equals 15 residues. CDR1 is SGDLS and CDR2 is YYNGEE in the germline V gene. V lost 2 bases and J lost 6; bases outside the gene matches: 4. CDR3 amino acids: CASSVWGQGGNEQFF. The CDR3 coding sequence is TGTGCCAGCAGCGTTTGGGGACAGGGGGGCAATGAGCAGTTCTTC.

The chain is built from TRBV11-2 and TRBJ2-5, with D unclear. Trimming stripped 0 bases from V and 2 bases from J, with 10 bases between. The CDR3 consists of 15 residues. Germline V gene data show CDR1 as SGHAT and CDR2 as FQNNGV. CDR3 region: CASSLEPSGQETQYF. The CDR3 bases are TGTGCCAGCAGCTTAGAGCCTAGTGGTCAAGAGACCCAGTACTTC.

The chain recombines TRBV5-1 with TRBJ2-3; D perhaps matches TRBD2 (6 bases). Between the trimmed V and J ends, which lost 3 bases and 0 bases, there was a span of 11 bases. The V gene's germline CDR1 is SGHRS and CDR2 YFSETQ. The CDR3 sequence is 15 residues long. CDR3 nucleotide sequence: TGCGCCAGCAGCTGGCGGGGAGCGAGCACAGATACGCAGTATTTT. Its protein product is CASSWRGASTDTQYF.

This chain uses TRBV28 with TRBJ2-3; TRBD2 matches 11 bases. Germline lookup yields CDR1 MDHEN and CDR2 SYDVKM. The trim removed 7 bases at V and 2 bases at J, leaving 8 bases unmatched. The CDR3 sequence is 16 residues long. The CDR3 spells CASTELTSGDTDTQYF. The CDR3 DNA reads as TGTGCCAGCACCGAGTTGACTAGCGGGGACACAGATACGCAGTATTTT.

This clone appeared a few times. The J gene is TRBJ1-2, the V gene TRBV6-5; 10 nucleotides align to TRBD1. Germline V lookup: CDR1 MNHEY, CDR2 SVGAGI. V trimming: 5 bases; J trimming: 5 bases; junction bases outside the gene matches: 8. The CDR3 totals 15 residues. The CDR3 loop reads CASSRSTGGWYGYTF. CDR3 sequence (DNA): TGTGCCAGCAGTCGATCGACAGGGGGCTGGTATGGCTACACCTTC.

The genes are TRBV14 and TRBJ2-1, with 8 bases lining up with TRBD1. This CDR3 has 16 amino acids. In germline, CDR1 is SGHDN, CDR2 FVKESK. The J segment lost 7 bases and the V segment lost 3 bases, leaving 11 bases of the junction unmatched. The DNA of the CDR3 is TGTGCCAGCAGCCAGGCCTCCGAGACAGGGGCTAATGAGCAGTTCTTC. Translation: CASSQASETGANEQFF.